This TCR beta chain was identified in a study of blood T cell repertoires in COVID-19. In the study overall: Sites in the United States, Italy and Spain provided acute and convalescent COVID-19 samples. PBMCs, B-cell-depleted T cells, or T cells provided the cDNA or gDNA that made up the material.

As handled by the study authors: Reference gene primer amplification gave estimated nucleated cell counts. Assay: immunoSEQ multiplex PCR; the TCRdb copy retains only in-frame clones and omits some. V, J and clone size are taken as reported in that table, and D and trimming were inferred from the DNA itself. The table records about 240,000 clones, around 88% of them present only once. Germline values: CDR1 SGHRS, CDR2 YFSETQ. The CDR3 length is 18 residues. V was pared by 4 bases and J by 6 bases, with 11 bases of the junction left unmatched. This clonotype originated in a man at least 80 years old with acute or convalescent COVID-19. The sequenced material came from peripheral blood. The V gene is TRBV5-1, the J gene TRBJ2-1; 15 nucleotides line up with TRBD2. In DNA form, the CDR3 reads TGCGCCAGCAGCCCGGCGGAGGGACTAGCGGGAGGACTCAATGAGCAGTTCTTC. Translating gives CASSPAEGLAGGLNEQFF.